This T cell receptor beta chain was observed in a study of blood T cell repertoires in COVID-19. Turning to the study itself: Sites in the United States, Italy and Spain provided acute and convalescent COVID-19 samples. T cells, B-cell-depleted T cells, or PBMCs provided the cDNA or gDNA that served as material.

In the original workflow: It was from reference gene primer amplification that nucleated cell counts were estimated. Assay: immunoSEQ multiplex PCR; the TCRdb copy retains only in-frame clones and omits some. For V, J and clone size, that table is used; D and trimming come from the DNA. This table holds approximately 60,000 clones, over 75% found once. Between the trimmed V and J ends, which lost 2 bases and 5 bases, there was a span of 6 bases. Germline CDR1 is SEHNR and CDR2 is FQNEAQ (reference sequence). CDR3 size: 12 residues. V usage is TRBV7-9 and J usage is TRBJ1-1; D is undetermined. The clonotype originates from a man in his 60s with acute or convalescent COVID-19. The specimen was peripheral blood. The CDR3 here is CASSLWETEAFF. In nucleotides, the CDR3 is TGTGCCAGCAGCTTATGGGAGACTGAAGCTTTCTTT.